Reported below is one T cell receptor (beta chain). The sample is drawn from a study of T cell responses to AZD1222 COVID-19 vaccine. The repertoire was sequenced with immunoSEQ multiplex PCR; TCRdb's copy has only in-frame clones and lacks some. The sample records 100,000 to 120,000 clones, around nine tenths being singletons. The source was peripheral blood, collected 28 days after the second AZD1222 dose. The sequence was collected from an adult who received the AZD1222 COVID-19 vaccine.

CDR3: CAFRGKTKNIQYF. DNA of the CDR3: TGTGCTTTCAGGGGGAAGACCAAAAACATTCAGTACTTC. J is TRBJ2-4 and V is TRBV21-1; the DNA was not compared with TRBD1, the D call given in the table. TRBV21-1 is noted as a pseudogene. The CDR3 spans 13 residues.